This TCR beta chain was sequenced in a study of cytomegalovirus exposure and HLA in healthy donors. In the study overall: The same platform used for the 666 first-cohort repertoires was also used for the approximately 120 validation repertoires, as a later analysis reported.

Produced via immunoSEQ multiplex PCR; TCRdb's table is partial and in-frame only. This table holds around 200,000 clones, about 81% found once. CDR3 length equals 16 residues. The germline gives CDR1 SEHNR, CDR2 FQNEAQ (reference sequence). The germline V and J ends were trimmed by 1 base and 0 bases, with 10 bases remaining between them. This clone was found once. The sample was PBMCs. This receptor was taken from a woman in her 30s in good health and CMV-seronegative. The V call is TRBV7-9, the J call TRBJ2-4; D gene ambiguous. The CDR3 here is CASSLGSWVAKNIQYF. CDR3 in DNA: TGTGCCAGCAGCTTAGGGAGTTGGGTAGCCAAAAACATTCAGTACTTC.